A single sample gave rise to the 29 T cell receptor beta chains below, sequenced in a study of CD8+ T cells in alopecia areata. cDNA prepared by RNA extraction and subsequent reverse transcription served as the template for sequencing. The method was immunoSEQ multiplex PCR; TCRdb's version includes in-frame clones alone and lacks a portion of them. The sample holds around 160,000 clones, approximately 62% seen once. Treatment given: oral pan-JAK inhibitor, 5-10 mg twice daily. The sample was CD4+ T cells sorted from blood, taken at week 24, from a patient treated with tofacitinib. The source is a human donor with alopecia areata.

The chain is built from TRBV29-1 and TRBJ1-4, with D possibly TRBD1 on 5 matching bases. With 6 bases removed from V and 7 bases from J, the gap between germline ends came to 24 bases. Germline CDR1 is SQVTM and CDR2 is ANQGSEA. The CDR3 is made up of 16 amino acids. CDR3: CSVGRTRGERGEKLFF. The CDR3 DNA is TGCAGCGTCGGCCGGACGCGGGGGGAAAGGGGTGAAAAACTGTTTTTT.

This clone was counted between two and nine times. The chain is built from TRBV29-1 and TRBJ1-2, with D uncertain. CDR3 length: 15 residues. Germline CDR1 is SQVTM and CDR2 is ANQGSEA. Trimming cost V 0 bases and J 8 bases, with 19 bases left between them. CDR3 sequence reads: CSVEDLPGLRGGYTF. CDR3 DNA: TGCAGCGTTGAAGATCTTCCGGGTCTTCGAGGGGGCTACACCTTC.

The V and J genes are TRBV5-1 and TRBJ2-3; possibly TRBD2 for D (6 bases). The CDR3 spans 16 residues. V was shortened by 0 bases and J by 0 bases, with 11 bases between the two germline ends. Germline loops: CDR1 SGHRS, CDR2 YFSETQ. The CDR3 coding sequence is TGCGCCAGCAGCTTGGGGATTCGGGGGAGCACAGATACGCAGTATTTT. Translation gives CASSLGIRGSTDTQYF.

CDR3 in DNA: TGTGCCAGCAGCTTGTTTCAGGGGGCCGATAATTCACCCCTCCACTTT. This sequence encodes CASSLFQGADNSPLHF. The V gene is TRBV5-4, the J gene TRBJ1-6; 8 bases are a match to TRBD1. Trimming at V came to 1 base and at J to 5 bases, leaving 5 bases not matched to a gene. This CDR3 contains 16 residues. Looked up from germline, CDR1 is SGHNT and CDR2 is YYREEE (reference sequence).

The chain links TRBV30 to TRBJ1-2; D may be TRBD1 (5 bases). Trimming pared 0 bases from V and 7 bases from J, leaving 9 bases between. The CDR3 is made up of 12 amino acids. CDR1 is GTSNPN, CDR2 SVGIG, per germline (reference sequence). The CDR3 DNA reads TGTGCCTGGAGTGTGGTAGGGGTTGGCTACACCTTC. Residues: CAWSVVGVGYTF.

This clone was observed a handful of times. The chain employs TRBV29-1 and TRBJ1-4; 7 nucleotides align to TRBD1. Germline V lookup: CDR1 SQVTM, CDR2 ANQGSEA. The junction had 6 bases not matched to a gene; V was cut back by 0 bases and J by 11 bases. This CDR3 spans 13 amino acids. CDR3 in amino acids: CSVEEGTVGKLFF. CDR3 nucleotides: TGCAGCGTTGAAGAGGGGACAGTGGGTAAACTGTTTTTT.

The chain employs TRBV11-2 and TRBJ1-1; D might be TRBD1 (6 bases). V lost 0 bases, J lost 1 base, and 9 bases lay in between. The CDR3 length is 15 residues. Germline lookup yields CDR1 SGHAT and CDR2 FQNNGV. DNA of the CDR3: TGTGCCAGCAGCTTAGATGGCAGGGGGAACACTGAAGCTTTCTTT. It codes for CASSLDGRGNTEAFF.

The V call is TRBV10-3, the J call TRBJ2-5; unclear D gene. The CDR3 covers 12 residues. V was shortened by 8 bases and J by 2 bases, with 9 bases between the two germline ends. Germline loops: CDR1 ENHRY, CDR2 SYGVKD. The DNA for the CDR3 is TGTGCCATCTCTGGCTTACAAGAGACCCAGTACTTC. It encodes CAISGLQETQYF.

The rearrangement joins TRBV15 to TRBJ1-6, with 7 bases aligning to TRBD1. Trimming cost V 4 bases and J 8 bases; bases outside gene matches: 11. Germline CDR1 and CDR2: LNHNV and YYDKDF (reference sequence). CDR3 length equals 16 residues. CDR3 DNA: TGTGCCACCAGCACAGGGGACAGAAAGAACTATTCACCCCTCCACTTT. Its translation: CATSTGDRKNYSPLHF.

In its sample, this clone was seen once. The rearrangement joins TRBV7-9 to TRBJ1-2; TRBD1 aligns across 7 bases. In germline, CDR1 is SEHNR, CDR2 FQNEAQ (reference sequence). This CDR3 spans 15 amino acids. V lost 3 bases, J lost 3 bases, and 7 bases stayed unmatched. CDR3 sequence: CASSFYRGTYYGYTF. In DNA form, the CDR3 reads TGTGCCAGCAGCTTTTACAGGGGAACTTACTATGGCTACACCTTC.

This clone was seen a single time. The rearrangement joins TRBV27 to TRBJ1-2, with unresolved D. Per germline, CDR1 MNHEY and CDR2 SMNVEV (reference sequence). Between the trimmed V and J ends, which lost 8 bases and 4 bases, there was a span of 11 bases. The CDR3 covers 12 residues. The CDR3 protein is CASREGIYGYTF. The CDR3 region has the DNA TGTGCCAGCCGGGAGGGTATCTATGGCTACACCTTC.

This chain joins TRBV7-9 and TRBJ2-5, with unresolved D. The CDR3 extends over 13 amino acids. V lost 0 bases, J lost 3 bases, and 5 bases lay in between. Germline assignment: CDR1 SEHNR and CDR2 FQNEAQ (reference sequence). CDR3 protein: CASSLAGKETQYF. CDR3 nucleotide sequence: TGTGCCAGCAGCTTAGCGGGGAAAGAGACCCAGTACTTC.

The chain links TRBV15 to TRBJ2-5; D remains ambiguous. There are 11 residues in the CDR3. The V end was cut by 0 bases, the J end by 7 bases, with 3 bases between. CDR1 is LNHNV, CDR2 YYDKDF, per germline (reference sequence). The CDR3 DNA is TGTGCCACCAGCAGAGATGCGACCCAGTACTTC. It yields the protein CATSRDATQYF. The full variable domain, rest sourced from reference TRBV15 and TRBJ2-5, is DAMVIQNPRYQVTQFGKPVTLSCSQTLNHNVMYWYQQKSSQAPKLLFHYYDKDFNNEADTPDNFQSRRPNTSFCFLDIRSPGLGDTAMYLCATSRDATQYFGPGTRLLVL.

The chain recombines TRBV30 with TRBJ2-5; either TRBD1 or TRBD2 may fit D (5 bases each). The length of the CDR3 is 15 residues. Germline CDR1 is GTSNPN and CDR2 is SVGIG (reference sequence). The V and J ends lost 4 bases and 0 bases respectively, with 15 bases between them. The CDR3 here is CAWTTGTQYQETQYF. CDR3 nucleotide sequence: TGTGCCTGGACCACCGGGACCCAGTACCAAGAGACCCAGTACTTC. Variable domain in full (rest from reference TRBV30 and TRBJ2-5): SQTIHQWPATLVQPVGSPLSLECTVEGTSNPNLYWYRQAAGRGLQLLFYSVGIGQISSEVPQNLSASRPQDRQFILSSKKLLLSDSGFYLCAWTTGTQYQETQYFGPGTRLLVL.

This clone was found many times. The chain links TRBV5-6 to TRBJ1-2; D is unresolved. V shed 4 bases and J shed 5 bases, with 12 bases lying between them. CDR1 SGHDT and CDR2 YYEEEE come from the germline V gene. The CDR3 totals 13 residues. CDR3 nucleotide sequence: TGTGCCAGCAGCCCCCCAACAGCGTATGGCTACACCTTC. The encoded protein is CASSPPTAYGYTF.

The gene calls are TRBV7-8 and TRBJ1-5; 8 bases are shared with TRBD1. After removal of 1 base from V and 6 bases from J, the junction contained 8 bases not matched to a gene. This CDR3 has 16 amino acids. Germline CDR1 and CDR2: SGHVS and FQNEAQ. The CDR3 DNA is TGTGCCAGCAGCTTAGAGTCTCAGGGGGCTGGTCAGCCCCAGCATTTT. It codes for CASSLESQGAGQPQHF.

The genes are TRBV5-6 and TRBJ2-5; TRBD1 matches at 12 bases. This CDR3 is built from 18 residues. Trimming removed 4 bases from V and 3 bases from J; junction bases left unmatched: 13. Germline CDR1 reads SGHDT; CDR2 reads YYEEEE. This CDR3 is CASSGTGTGGVGEETQYF. DNA of the CDR3: TGTGCCAGCAGCGGGACCGGGACAGGGGGCGTGGGAGAAGAGACCCAGTACTTC.

The genes are TRBV29-1 and TRBJ2-7; D uncertain. The CDR3 sequence is 12 residues long. Germline V gives CDR1 SQVTM, CDR2 ANQGSEA. V gave up 4 bases and J gave up 0 bases, with 7 bases separating them. The DNA of the CDR3 is TGCAGCGTTGTCACCGCCTCCTACGAGCAGTACTTC. Protein: CSVVTASYEQYF.

This clone occurred a few times. CDR3 sequence reads: CSVGRWSSYEQYF. Here the CDR3 DNA reads TGCAGCGTTGGGAGGTGGAGCTCCTACGAGCAGTACTTC. The J gene is TRBJ2-7, the V gene TRBV29-1; maybe TRBD2 (5 bases). Germline V lookup: CDR1 SQVTM, CDR2 ANQGSEA. The CDR3 has 13 residues. V lost 4 bases, J lost 0 bases, and 10 bases lay in between.

V usage is TRBV5-1 and J usage is TRBJ2-7; D unclear. The CDR3 covers 14 residues. CDR1 is SGHRS and CDR2 is YFSETQ in the germline V gene. The ends were cut back, 4 bases at V and 5 bases at J, with 16 bases in the middle. The CDR3 sequence: CASSPDTRPHEQYF. CDR3 nucleotides: TGCGCCAGCAGCCCCGACACGCGACCCCACGAGCAGTACTTC.

The chain carries TRBV5-1 and TRBJ2-1; the match to TRBD2 covers 8 bases. The germline V gene has CDR1 SGHRS and CDR2 YFSETQ. The V and J ends lost 4 bases and 4 bases, in that order; junction bases with no gene match: 7. The CDR3 runs to 15 residues. The CDR3 sequence is CASSVPAGAYNEQFF. CDR3 DNA sequence: TGCGCCAGCAGCGTACCAGCGGGGGCATACAATGAGCAGTTCTTC.

This chain uses TRBV30 with TRBJ1-6, with D tentatively TRBD1 (5 bases). The CDR3 runs to 12 residues. V shed 4 bases and J shed 14 bases, with 15 bases lying between them. CDR1 is GTSNPN, CDR2 SVGIG, per germline (reference sequence). This CDR3 reads CAWTLGPFALHF. CDR3 bases: TGTGCCTGGACGTTGGGGCCCTTTGCCCTCCACTTT.

The rearrangement joins TRBV4-2 to TRBJ1-2, with D possibly TRBD1 on 5 matching bases. Germline-derived CDR1 and CDR2 are LGHNA and YNFKEQ. V was cut by 0 bases and J by 3 bases, with 14 bases left in between. The CDR3 is 16 amino acids. The CDR3 here is CASSQDTTWGDYGYTF. In nucleotides, the CDR3 is TGTGCCAGCAGCCAAGACACAACCTGGGGGGACTATGGCTACACCTTC.

This sequence joins TRBV29-1 and TRBJ1-2, with TRBD1 matching 7 bases. CDR1 SQVTM and CDR2 ANQGSEA come from the germline V gene. The CDR3 loop spans 15 amino acids. Unmatched junction bases numbered 13, after V lost 1 base and J lost 8 bases. In DNA form, the CDR3 reads TGCAGCGTTGAAGCACCGGGACAGCTTTTAGGGGGCTACACCTTC. Translated, it gives CSVEAPGQLLGGYTF.

The chain uses TRBV29-1 and TRBJ1-1; TRBD1 matches 7 bases. This CDR3 is built from 13 residues. Germline CDR1 is SQVTM and CDR2 is ANQGSEA. V was clipped by 6 bases and J by 5 bases; unmatched bases: 9. The CDR3 is CSVRGFSHTEAFF. In DNA, the CDR3 is TGCAGCGTCAGGGGGTTCTCACATACTGAAGCTTTCTTT.

This clone was seen more than once but under ten times. The chain links TRBV25-1 to TRBJ2-6; tentative D call: TRBD1 (5 bases). Trimming removed 10 bases at V and 2 bases at J, with 12 bases between. CDR1 is MGHDK and CDR2 is SYGVNS in the germline V gene. The CDR3 has 14 residues. In nucleotides, the CDR3 is TGTGCCACCCAGGGCATTACTGGGGCCAACGTCCTGACTTTC. It yields the protein CATQGITGANVLTF.

CDR3: CASSLDRGVGYGYTF. The CDR3 DNA reads as TGTGCCAGCAGCTTGGACAGGGGGGTCGGCTATGGCTACACCTTC. The chain is built from TRBV11-3 and TRBJ1-2; 10 bases fit TRBD1. The V segment lost 3 bases and the J segment 4 bases; nucleotides outside the gene matches: 5. Germline CDR1 and CDR2: SGHNT and YENEEA. The CDR3 is 15 amino acids.

This clone was observed a handful of times. V is TRBV20-1 and J is TRBJ2-7, with D uncertain. CDR1 and CDR2 (germline): DFQATT, SNEGSKA (reference sequence). The CDR3 has 11 residues. Trimming cost V 3 bases and J 1 base, with 4 bases left between them. The CDR3, as DNA: TGCAGTGCTAGGGAATCCTACGAGCAGTACTTC. Amino acids: CSARESYEQYF.

This clone occurred a few times. This sequence joins TRBV29-1 and TRBJ1-2; the D is unclear. CDR3 size: 11 residues. Trimming left V 0 bases short and J 9 bases short, with 8 bases between. Germline CDR1 and CDR2: SQVTM and ANQGSEA. The CDR3 spells CSVEEYESYTF. CDR3 DNA sequence: TGCAGCGTTGAAGAATACGAGAGCTACACCTTC.